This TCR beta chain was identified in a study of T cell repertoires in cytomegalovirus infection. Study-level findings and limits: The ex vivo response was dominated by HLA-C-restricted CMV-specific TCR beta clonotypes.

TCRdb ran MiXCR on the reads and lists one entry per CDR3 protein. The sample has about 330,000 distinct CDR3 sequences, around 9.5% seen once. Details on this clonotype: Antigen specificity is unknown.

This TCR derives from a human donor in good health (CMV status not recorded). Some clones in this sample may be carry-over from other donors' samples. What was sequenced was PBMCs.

CDR3 sequence reads: CASSFLLRDSPLHF. The CDR3, as DNA: TGTGCCAGCAGTTTTCTACTTCGGGATTCACCCCTCCACTTT. This rearrangement joins TRBV12-3 or TRBV12-4 to TRBJ1-6; the D is unclear. The length of the CDR3 is 14 residues. The germline V and J ends were trimmed by 3 bases and 8 bases, with 11 bases remaining between them.